One and the same sample provided the 25 T cell receptor beta chains below, sequenced in a study of T cell responses to AZD1222 COVID-19 vaccine. The table came from immunoSEQ multiplex PCR; TCRdb's copy has only in-frame clones and leaves some out. The data hold 140,000 or so clones, with more than 75% observed a single time. The starting material was peripheral blood, obtained 28 days after the second AZD1222 dose. The receptors were sampled from an adult who received the AZD1222 COVID-19 vaccine.

As regards this clone: The sample holds other DNA sequences that translate to the same CDR3. J is TRBJ1-6 and V is TRBV10-3, with D unresolved. CDR1 is ENHRY, CDR2 SYGVKD, per germline. The V end lost 2 bases, the J end lost 8 bases, and 4 bases lay between the germline ends. The CDR3 spans 12 residues. The CDR3 here is CAISEVDSPLHF. The CDR3 nucleotides read TGTGCCATCAGTGAGGTGGATTCACCCCTCCACTTT.

V and J are TRBV18 and TRBJ2-1; D is tentatively TRBD1 or TRBD2 (5 bases each). CDR1 is KGHSH and CDR2 is LQKENI in the germline V gene. Trimming left V 5 bases short and J 5 bases short, with 16 bases between. This CDR3 has 15 residues. The CDR3 is CASSYAGTQDNEQFF. In DNA, the CDR3 is TGTGCCAGCTCATACGCCGGGACCCAAGACAATGAGCAGTTCTTC.

This clone was seen only once. The chain has TRBV7-2 and TRBJ2-7, with D possibly being TRBD1 or TRBD2 (5 bases each). Germline V gives CDR1 SGHTA, CDR2 FQGNSA. This CDR3 has 14 amino acids. V was trimmed by 6 bases and J by 2 bases, leaving 14 bases between them. The CDR3 loop reads CASSLGDGPYEQYF. As DNA, the CDR3 is TGTGCCAGCAGTCTAGGGGACGGCCCCTACGAGCAGTACTTC. Complete variable domain (other parts from reference TRBV7-2 and TRBJ2-7): GAGVSQSPSNKVTEKGKDVELRCDPISGHTALYWYRQSLGQGLEFLIYFQGNSAPDKSGLPSDRFSAERTGGSVSTLTIQRTQQEDSAVYLCASSLGDGPYEQYFGPGTRLTVT.

About this clone: Other nucleotide sequences in the sample specify the same CDR3. The gene calls are TRBV7-9 and TRBJ1-3; 7 bases are a match to TRBD1. There are 16 residues in the CDR3. From germline, CDR1 is SEHNR and CDR2 FQNEAQ (reference sequence). The trim removed 5 bases at V and 0 bases at J, leaving 7 bases unmatched. Here the CDR3 DNA reads TGTGCCAGCAGCCCTAGGGACAGACACTCTGGAAACACCATATATTTT. Residues: CASSPRDRHSGNTIYF.

This clone was found once. CDR3 in amino acids: CSVETISGRNADTQYF. The CDR3 nucleotides read TGCAGCGTTGAGACCATTAGCGGGAGAAACGCAGATACGCAGTATTTT. V gene TRBV29-1 combines with J gene TRBJ2-3; TRBD2 agrees at 9 bases. The CDR3 extends over 16 amino acids. Germline trimming cut 3 bases from V and 4 bases from J; bases unmatched to any gene: 11. Per the germline V gene, CDR1 is SQVTM and CDR2 is ANQGSEA.

The chain is built from TRBV10-2 and TRBJ1-1; D gene unclear. This CDR3 comprises 12 residues. CDR1 is WSHSY, CDR2 SAAADI, per germline. V dropped 0 bases and J dropped 5 bases, with 4 bases sitting between them. The CDR3 spells CASSESQTEAFF. The CDR3 region has the DNA TGCGCCAGCAGTGAGTCACAAACTGAAGCTTTCTTT.

V usage is TRBV30 and J usage is TRBJ1-2; maybe TRBD1 (5 bases). The CDR3 contains 14 residues. V shed 5 bases and J shed 8 bases, with 21 bases lying between them. CDR1 is GTSNPN and CDR2 is SVGIG in the germline V gene (reference sequence). The CDR3 is CAWFPSGKPIGYTF. The CDR3 nucleotides read TGTGCCTGGTTTCCCTCAGGGAAACCTATAGGCTACACCTTC.

The V and J genes are TRBV7-9 and TRBJ2-5; D is perhaps TRBD2 (6 bases). Between the trimmed V and J ends, which lost 5 bases and 5 bases, there was a span of 21 bases. CDR1 is SEHNR and CDR2 is FQNEAQ in the germline V gene (reference sequence). There are 16 residues in the CDR3. The CDR3 bases are TGTGCCAGCAGCCCGGGAGCACTAGGGGCGAGCGAGACCCAGTACTTC. Amino acid sequence: CASSPGALGASETQYF.

The V call is TRBV30, the J call TRBJ1-2, with D tentatively TRBD1 (6 bases). CDR1 and CDR2 (germline): GTSNPN, SVGIG (reference sequence). CDR3 length: 13 residues. Deletions cut 4 bases from V and 7 bases from J, with 16 bases between. CDR3 loop: CAWIPGGRIGYTF. The CDR3 DNA reads as TGTGCCTGGATCCCGGGGGGCAGGATTGGCTACACCTTC. Using reference TRBV30 and TRBJ1-2 for the parts outside the CDR3, the full variable domain is SQTIHQWPATLVQPVGSPLSLECTVEGTSNPNLYWYRQAAGRGLQLLFYSVGIGQISSEVPQNLSASRPQDRQFILSSKKLLLSDSGFYLCAWIPGGRIGYTFGSGTRLTVV.

The rearrangement joins TRBV2 to TRBJ2-7, with unresolved D. V lost 8 bases and J 3 bases, leaving 11 bases between the germline ends. Per germline, CDR1 SNHLY and CDR2 FYNNEI. This CDR3 region has 12 residues. The CDR3 loop reads CASSRVRYEQYF. The CDR3 nucleotides read TGTGCCAGCTCCCGGGTGCGCTACGAGCAGTACTTC.

The genes are TRBV6-5 and TRBJ1-2; D remains unclear. The CDR3 is made up of 14 amino acids. The ends were cut back, 6 bases at V and 1 base at J, with 12 bases in the middle. CDR1 and CDR2 from the germline V gene are MNHEY and SVGAGI. CDR3 in amino acids: CASRDGSLNYGYTF. The CDR3 DNA follows: TGTGCCAGCAGGGACGGGAGCCTTAACTATGGCTACACCTTC.

The gene calls are TRBV11-3 and TRBJ2-1, with TRBD1 matching 7 bases. Per the germline V gene, CDR1 is SGHNT and CDR2 is YENEEA. The CDR3 spans 14 residues. The V gene end was trimmed by 8 bases and the J gene end by 3 bases; junction bases not matched to a gene: 7. The CDR3 coding sequence is TGTGCCAGCGGGACCCGACAGGGCTACAATGAGCAGTTCTTC. As protein: CASGTRQGYNEQFF.

CDR3 coding DNA: TGCGCCAGCAGCTGGGGGGGTAATTACGAGCAGTACTTC. This codes for CASSWGGNYEQYF. The J gene is TRBJ2-7, the V gene TRBV5-1, with 7 bases matching TRBD2. Germline CDR1 and CDR2: SGHRS and YFSETQ. V gave up 3 bases and J gave up 4 bases; unmatched junction bases: 4. The CDR3 runs 13 residues. Full variable domain (rest looked up from reference TRBV5-1 and TRBJ2-7): KAGVTQTPRYLIKTRGQQVTLSCSPISGHRSVSWYQQTPGQGLQFLFEYFSETQRNKGNFPGRFSGRQFSNSRSEMNVSTLELGDSALYLCASSWGGNYEQYFGPGTRLTVT.

The V gene is TRBV18, the J gene TRBJ1-1, with D uncertain. Germline V CDR1 and CDR2: KGHSH, LQKENI. CDR3 length: 15 residues. Trimming cost V 0 bases and J 1 base, with 9 bases left between them. For the CDR3, the DNA is TGTGCCAGCTCACCACCGGTTCAATGGAACACTGAAGCTTTCTTT. Translation gives CASSPPVQWNTEAFF.

This clone was recorded only once. The CDR3 nucleotides read TGTGCCAGCAGTGAAGGGACAGGCCTCGAGACTGAAGCTTTCTTT. Its translation is CASSEGTGLETEAFF. V gene TRBV6-1 combines with J gene TRBJ1-1, with 7 bases aligning to TRBD1. Per the germline V gene, CDR1 is MNHNS and CDR2 is SASEGT. The CDR3 is made up of 15 amino acids. Trimming took 1 base from V and 5 from J; bases not matched to a gene: 7.

The chain links TRBV2 to TRBJ1-3, with a weak D call TRBD1 (6 bases). This CDR3 region has 13 residues. Trimming left V 6 bases short and J 7 bases short, with 13 bases between. CDR1 is SNHLY and CDR2 is FYNNEI in the germline V gene. CDR3 residues: CASRQGLVNTIYF. As DNA, the CDR3 is TGTGCCAGCAGGCAGGGGTTGGTGAACACCATATATTTT.

This clone was counted between two and nine times. The chain has TRBV29-1 and TRBJ2-3; 10 bases map to TRBD1. There are 13 residues in the CDR3. V lost 6 bases to trimming and J lost 1 base; unmatched junction nucleotides: 1. Germline V lookup: CDR1 SQVTM, CDR2 ANQGSEA. The CDR3 bases are TGCAGCGTGGGGACAGGGGGCACAGATACGCAGTATTTT. It encodes CSVGTGGTDTQYF.

This rearrangement joins TRBV19 to TRBJ1-6; D not certain. Germline CDR1 is LNHDA and CDR2 is SQIVND (reference sequence). The CDR3 has 13 residues. The ends were cut back, 5 bases at V and 9 bases at J, with 11 bases in the middle. CDR3 residues: CASSWNTVSPLHF. Here the CDR3 DNA reads TGTGCCAGTAGTTGGAATACAGTTTCACCCCTCCACTTT.

This clone was recorded a few times. The chain has TRBV29-1 and TRBJ2-3; weak D call: TRBD2 (6 bases). CDR3 length: 16 amino acids. CDR1 and CDR2 from the germline V gene are SQVTM and ANQGSEA. V lost 0 bases to trimming and J lost 0 bases, with 13 bases between them. The chain's CDR3 is CSVEEWDSTSTDTQYF. CDR3 coding DNA: TGCAGCGTTGAAGAGTGGGACTCGACTAGCACAGATACGCAGTATTTT.

The rearrangement uses TRBV9 and TRBJ2-7, with 9 bases aligning to TRBD1. CDR3 length: 13 amino acids. Germline CDR1 is SGDLS and CDR2 is YYNGEE. V dropped 3 bases and J dropped 8; count of bases not matched to a gene: 6. The CDR3 here is CASSAIQGAKQYF. In DNA, the CDR3 is TGTGCCAGCAGCGCTATACAGGGGGCCAAGCAGTACTTC.

The J gene is TRBJ1-2, the V gene TRBV9; a weak D match, TRBD1 (6 bases). Germline CDR1 reads SGDLS; CDR2 reads YYNGEE. Trimming stripped 0 bases from V and 4 bases from J, with 10 bases between. This CDR3 spans 14 amino acids. DNA for the CDR3: TGTGCCAGCAGCGTAGGCTTGACAGGCTATGGCTACACCTTC. Its protein is CASSVGLTGYGYTF.

The chain recombines TRBV18 with TRBJ2-1, with 7 bases fitting TRBD1. Germline V CDR1 and CDR2: KGHSH, LQKENI. CDR3 size: 21 residues. Unmatched junction bases numbered 19, after V lost 2 bases and J lost 0 bases. Written as DNA, the CDR3 is TGTGCCAGCTCACCAAGCCCCGGGACAGCGAGGGGGATCGGCTCCTACAATGAGCAGTTCTTC. Translation: CASSPSPGTARGIGSYNEQFF. Together with reference TRBV18 and TRBJ2-1, the CDR3 gives the full variable domain: NAGVMQNPRHLVRRRGQEARLRCSPMKGHSHVYWYRQLPEEGLKFMVYLQKENIIDESGMPKERFSAEFPKEGPSILRIQQVVRGDSAAYFCASSPSPGTARGIGSYNEQFFGPGTRLTVL.

The chain combines TRBV9 with TRBJ1-1; D is possibly TRBD1 (5 bases). This CDR3 has 14 residues. Trimming left V 4 bases short and J 3 bases short, with 13 bases between. CDR1 is SGDLS and CDR2 is YYNGEE in the germline V gene. CDR3 sequence: CASSSHRGDTEAFF. CDR3 nucleotide sequence: TGTGCCAGCAGCTCACATCGAGGGGACACTGAAGCTTTCTTT.

The chain has TRBV4-2 and TRBJ2-7; 7 nucleotides line up with TRBD1. This CDR3 contains 14 residues. V dropped 6 bases and J dropped 1; count of bases not matched to a gene: 6. The V gene's germline CDR1 is LGHNA and CDR2 YNFKEQ. CDR3 sequence (DNA): TGTGCCAGCAGACAAAACAGGGGTTCCTACGAGCAGTACTTC. Encoded protein: CASRQNRGSYEQYF.

The V gene is TRBV27, the J gene TRBJ2-7, with TRBD2 matching over 9 bases. J gave up 6 bases and V 6 bases, and 12 bases lay outside the gene matches. Germline CDR1 reads MNHEY; CDR2 reads SMNVEV (reference sequence). This CDR3 is 15 amino acids long. In nucleotides, the CDR3 is TGTGCCAGCAGACGCGAAGGGCTAGCGGGGACCGAGCAGTACTTC. Its protein is CASRREGLAGTEQYF.